This T cell receptor (beta chain) stems from a study of T-cell reconstitution after alpha-beta-depleted transplantation in children. The authors prepared the TCRbeta library with unique molecular identifiers. In TCRdb, the PCR reads were re-called with MiXCR into one record per CDR3 protein. Of approximately 630,000 distinct CDR3 sequences listed, about an eighth are singletons. With 5 bases removed from V and 7 bases from J, the gap between germline ends came to 18 bases. Germline CDR1 is DFQATT and CDR2 is SNEGSKA (reference sequence). CDR3 length equals 14 residues. The sequence came from a girl aged 2-10 years with congenital amegakaryocytic thrombocytopenia, due to receive a stem cell transplant. The chain has TRBV20-1 and TRBJ2-1; D remains unclear. The material was PBMCs, obtained before TCRalphabeta/CD19-depleted stem cell transplant. CDR3 sequence reads: CSASCDPAENEQFF. The CDR3 DNA reads as TGCAGTGCTTCCTGTGACCCCGCGGAAAATGAGCAGTTCTTC.